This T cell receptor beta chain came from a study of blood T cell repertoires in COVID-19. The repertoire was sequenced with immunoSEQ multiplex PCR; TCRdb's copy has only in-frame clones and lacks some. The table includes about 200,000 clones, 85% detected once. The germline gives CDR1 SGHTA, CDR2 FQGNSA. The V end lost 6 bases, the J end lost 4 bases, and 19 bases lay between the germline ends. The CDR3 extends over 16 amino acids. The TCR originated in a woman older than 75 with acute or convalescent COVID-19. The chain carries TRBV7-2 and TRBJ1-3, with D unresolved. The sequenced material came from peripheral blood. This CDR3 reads CASSPSRAQRGNTIYF. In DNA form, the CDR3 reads TGTGCCAGCAGTCCTTCGAGGGCCCAGCGGGGAAACACCATATATTTT.